This T cell receptor (beta chain) is from a study of shared clonotypes between healthy human individuals. The V and J ends lost 2 bases and 2 bases, in that order; junction bases with no gene match: 6. The CDR3 totals 15 residues. Germline values: CDR1 SGHRS, CDR2 YFSETQ. Produced via immunoSEQ multiplex PCR; TCRdb's table is partial and in-frame only. The sample shows over a million clones, approximately 98.5% of them seen only once. Sequencing was performed on naive CD4+ T cells sorted from blood. Subset in this sample: CD45RA+ positively selected. This TCR was sampled from a young man in good health. V is TRBV5-1 and J is TRBJ2-7; 8 bases align to TRBD1. The CDR3 region is CASSLTSGGPYEQYF. The CDR3 DNA reads as TGCGCCAGCAGCTTAACTTCAGGGGGCCCCTACGAGCAGTACTTC.